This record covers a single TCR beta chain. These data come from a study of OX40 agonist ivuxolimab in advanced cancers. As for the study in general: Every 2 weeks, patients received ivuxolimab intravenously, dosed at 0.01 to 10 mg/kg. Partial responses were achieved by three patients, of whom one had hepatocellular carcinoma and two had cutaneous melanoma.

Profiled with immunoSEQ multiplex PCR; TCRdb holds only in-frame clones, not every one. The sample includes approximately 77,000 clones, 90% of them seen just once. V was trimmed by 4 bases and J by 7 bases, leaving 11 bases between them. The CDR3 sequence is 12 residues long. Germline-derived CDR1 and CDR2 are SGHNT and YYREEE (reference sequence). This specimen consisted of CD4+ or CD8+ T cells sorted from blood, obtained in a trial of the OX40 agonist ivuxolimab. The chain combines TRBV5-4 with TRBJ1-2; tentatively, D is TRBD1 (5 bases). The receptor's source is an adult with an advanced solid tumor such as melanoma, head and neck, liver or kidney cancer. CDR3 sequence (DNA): TGTGCCAGCAGCATAGACAGCTTTGGCTACACCTTC. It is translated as CASSIDSFGYTF.